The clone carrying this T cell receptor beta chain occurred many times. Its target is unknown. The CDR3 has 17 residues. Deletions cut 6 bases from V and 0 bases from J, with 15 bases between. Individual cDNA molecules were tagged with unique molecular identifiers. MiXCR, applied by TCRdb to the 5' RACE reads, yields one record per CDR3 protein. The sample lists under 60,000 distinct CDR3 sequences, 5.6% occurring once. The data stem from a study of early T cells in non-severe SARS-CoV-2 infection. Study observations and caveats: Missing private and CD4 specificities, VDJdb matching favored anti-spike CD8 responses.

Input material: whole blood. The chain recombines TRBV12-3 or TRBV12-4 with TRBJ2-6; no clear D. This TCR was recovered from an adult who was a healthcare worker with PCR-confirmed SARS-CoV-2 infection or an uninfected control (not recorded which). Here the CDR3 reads CASSLRSLLSGANVLTF. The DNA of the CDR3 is TGTGCCAGCAGCCTTAGGTCGCTGCTCTCTGGGGCCAACGTCCTGACTTTC.